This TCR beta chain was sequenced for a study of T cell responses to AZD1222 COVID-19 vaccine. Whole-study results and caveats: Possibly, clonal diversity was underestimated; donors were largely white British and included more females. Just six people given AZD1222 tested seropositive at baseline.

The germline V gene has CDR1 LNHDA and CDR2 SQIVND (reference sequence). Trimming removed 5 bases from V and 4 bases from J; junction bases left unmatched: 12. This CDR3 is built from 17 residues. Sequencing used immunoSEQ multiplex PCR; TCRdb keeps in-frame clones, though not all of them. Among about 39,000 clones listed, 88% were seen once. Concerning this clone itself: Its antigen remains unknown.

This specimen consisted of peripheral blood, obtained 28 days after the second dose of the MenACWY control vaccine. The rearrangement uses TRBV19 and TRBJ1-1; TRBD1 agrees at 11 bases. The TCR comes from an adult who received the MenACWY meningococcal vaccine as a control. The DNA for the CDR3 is TGTGCCAGTAGTCTCTGGACAGGGGGCATATCGGGCACTGAAGCTTTCTTT. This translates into CASSLWTGGISGTEAFF. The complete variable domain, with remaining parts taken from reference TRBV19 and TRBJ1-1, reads DGGITQSPKYLFRKEGQNVTLSCEQNLNHDAMYWYRQDPGQGLRLIYYSQIVNDFQKGDIAEGYSVSREKKESFPLTVTSAQKNPTAFYLCASSLWTGGISGTEAFFGQGTRLTVV.